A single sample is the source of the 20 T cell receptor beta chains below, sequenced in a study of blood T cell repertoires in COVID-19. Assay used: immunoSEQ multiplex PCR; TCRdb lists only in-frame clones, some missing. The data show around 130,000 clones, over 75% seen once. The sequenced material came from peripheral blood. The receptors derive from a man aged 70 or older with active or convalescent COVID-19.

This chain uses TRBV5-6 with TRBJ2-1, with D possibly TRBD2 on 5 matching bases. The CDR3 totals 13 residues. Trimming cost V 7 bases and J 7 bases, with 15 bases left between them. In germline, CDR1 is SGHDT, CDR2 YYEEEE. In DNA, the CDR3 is TGTGCCAGCGGAGAGGGTTGGCGGAATGAGCAGTTCTTC. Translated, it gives CASGEGWRNEQFF.

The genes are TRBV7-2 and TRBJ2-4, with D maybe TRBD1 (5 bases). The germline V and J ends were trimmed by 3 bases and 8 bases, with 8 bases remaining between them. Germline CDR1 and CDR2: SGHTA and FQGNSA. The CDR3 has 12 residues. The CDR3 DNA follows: TGTGCCAGCAGCTTGGGCAGGGACATTCAGTACTTC. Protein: CASSLGRDIQYF.

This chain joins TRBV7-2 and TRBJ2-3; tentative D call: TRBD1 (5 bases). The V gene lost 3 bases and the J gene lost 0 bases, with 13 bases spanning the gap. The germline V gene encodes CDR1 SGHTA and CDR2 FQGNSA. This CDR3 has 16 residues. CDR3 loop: CASSLMLQVSTDTQYF. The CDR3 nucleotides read TGTGCCAGCAGCTTGATGCTACAGGTTAGCACAGATACGCAGTATTTT.

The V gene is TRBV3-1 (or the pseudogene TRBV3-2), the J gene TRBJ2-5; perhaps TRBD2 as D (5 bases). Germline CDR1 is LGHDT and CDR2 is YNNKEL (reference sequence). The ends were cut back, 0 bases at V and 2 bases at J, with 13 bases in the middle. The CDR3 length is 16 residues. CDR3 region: CASSQEALAGQETQYF. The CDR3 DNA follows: TGTGCCAGCAGCCAAGAAGCCCTAGCCGGACAAGAGACCCAGTACTTC.

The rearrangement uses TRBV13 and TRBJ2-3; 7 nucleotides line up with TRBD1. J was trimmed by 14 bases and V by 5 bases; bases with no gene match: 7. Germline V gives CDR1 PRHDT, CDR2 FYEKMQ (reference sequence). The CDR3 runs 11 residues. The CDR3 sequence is CASSQTGILYF. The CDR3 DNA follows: TGTGCCAGCAGCCAGACAGGGATTCTGTATTTT.

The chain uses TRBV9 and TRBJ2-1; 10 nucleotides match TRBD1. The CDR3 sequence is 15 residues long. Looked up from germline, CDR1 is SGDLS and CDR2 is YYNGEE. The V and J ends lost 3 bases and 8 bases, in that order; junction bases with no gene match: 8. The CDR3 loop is CASSERGTGVDEQFF. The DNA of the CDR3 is TGTGCCAGCAGCGAGCGGGGGACAGGGGTCGATGAGCAGTTCTTC.

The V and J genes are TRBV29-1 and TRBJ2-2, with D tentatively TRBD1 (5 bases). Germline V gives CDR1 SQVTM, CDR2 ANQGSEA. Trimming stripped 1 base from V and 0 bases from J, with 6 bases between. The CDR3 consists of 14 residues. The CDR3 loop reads CSVEVGANTGELFF. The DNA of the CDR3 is TGCAGCGTTGAAGTAGGGGCGAACACCGGGGAGCTGTTTTTT.

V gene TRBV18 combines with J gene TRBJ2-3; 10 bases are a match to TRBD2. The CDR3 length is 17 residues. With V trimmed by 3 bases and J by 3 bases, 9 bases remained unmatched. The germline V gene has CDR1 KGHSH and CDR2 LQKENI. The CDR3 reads CASSPREGLADTDTQYF. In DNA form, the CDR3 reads TGTGCCAGCTCACCTCGGGAAGGACTAGCGGATACAGATACGCAGTATTTT.

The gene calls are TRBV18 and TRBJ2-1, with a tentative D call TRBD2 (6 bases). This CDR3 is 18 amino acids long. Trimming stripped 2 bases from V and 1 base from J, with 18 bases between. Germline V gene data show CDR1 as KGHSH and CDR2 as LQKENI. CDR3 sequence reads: CASSPGGAVRVSYNEQFF. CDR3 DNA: TGTGCCAGCTCACCAGGAGGGGCGGTACGTGTATCCTACAATGAGCAGTTCTTC. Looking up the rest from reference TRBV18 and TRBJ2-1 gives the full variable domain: NAGVMQNPRHLVRRRGQEARLRCSPMKGHSHVYWYRQLPEEGLKFMVYLQKENIIDESGMPKERFSAEFPKEGPSILRIQQVVRGDSAAYFCASSPGGAVRVSYNEQFFGPGTRLTVL.

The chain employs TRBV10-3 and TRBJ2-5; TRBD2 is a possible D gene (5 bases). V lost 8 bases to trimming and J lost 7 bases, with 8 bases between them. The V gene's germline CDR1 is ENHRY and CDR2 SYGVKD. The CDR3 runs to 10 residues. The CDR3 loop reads CAIGETTQYF. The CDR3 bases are TGTGCCATCGGGGAGACGACCCAGTACTTC.

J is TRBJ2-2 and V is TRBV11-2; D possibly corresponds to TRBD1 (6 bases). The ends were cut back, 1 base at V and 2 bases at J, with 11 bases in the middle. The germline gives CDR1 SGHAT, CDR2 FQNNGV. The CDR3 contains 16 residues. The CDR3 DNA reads TGTGCCAGCAGCTTAGGTGGACAGCTTAACACCGGGGAGCTGTTTTTT. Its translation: CASSLGGQLNTGELFF.

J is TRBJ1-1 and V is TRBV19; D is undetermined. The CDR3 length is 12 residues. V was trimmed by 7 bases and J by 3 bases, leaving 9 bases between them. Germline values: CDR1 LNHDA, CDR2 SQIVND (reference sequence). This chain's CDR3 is CASIGRYTEAFF. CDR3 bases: TGTGCCAGTATTGGGAGGTACACTGAAGCTTTCTTT.

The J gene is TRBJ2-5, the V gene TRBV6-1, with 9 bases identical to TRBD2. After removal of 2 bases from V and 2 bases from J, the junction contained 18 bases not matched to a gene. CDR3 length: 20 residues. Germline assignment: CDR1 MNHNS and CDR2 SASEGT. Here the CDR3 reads CASSEYPKGRLAAKQETQYF. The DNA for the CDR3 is TGTGCCAGCAGTGAATATCCCAAGGGGCGACTAGCGGCCAAACAAGAGACCCAGTACTTC.

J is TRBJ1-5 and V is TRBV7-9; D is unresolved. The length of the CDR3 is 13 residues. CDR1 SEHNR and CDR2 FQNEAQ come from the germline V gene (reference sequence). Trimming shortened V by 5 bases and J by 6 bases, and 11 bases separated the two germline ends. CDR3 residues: CASSAGSSQPQHF. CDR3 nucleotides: TGTGCCAGCAGCGCGGGTTCTAGTCAGCCCCAGCATTTT. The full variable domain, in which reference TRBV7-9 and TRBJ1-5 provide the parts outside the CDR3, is DTGVSQNPRHKITKRGQNVTFRCDPISEHNRLYWYRQTLGQGPEFLTYFQNEAQLEKSRLLSDRFSAERPKGSFSTLEIQRTEQGDSAMYLCASSAGSSQPQHFGDGTRLSIL.

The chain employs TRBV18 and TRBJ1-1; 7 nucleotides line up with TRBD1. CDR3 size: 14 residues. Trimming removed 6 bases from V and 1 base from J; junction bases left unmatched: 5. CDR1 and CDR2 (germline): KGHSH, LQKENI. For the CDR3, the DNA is TGTGCCAGCTCCGCCGGGACAGAGAACACTGAAGCTTTCTTT. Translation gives CASSAGTENTEAFF.

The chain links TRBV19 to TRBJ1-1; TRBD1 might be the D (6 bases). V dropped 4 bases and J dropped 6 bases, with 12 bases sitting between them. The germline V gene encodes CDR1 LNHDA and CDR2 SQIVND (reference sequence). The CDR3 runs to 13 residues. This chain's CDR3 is CASSTTQGSEAFF. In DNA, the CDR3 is TGTGCCAGTAGTACAACACAGGGTTCTGAAGCTTTCTTT.

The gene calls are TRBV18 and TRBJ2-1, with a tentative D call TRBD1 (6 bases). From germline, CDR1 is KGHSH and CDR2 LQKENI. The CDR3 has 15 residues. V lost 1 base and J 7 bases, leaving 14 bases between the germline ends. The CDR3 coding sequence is TGTGCCAGCTCACCACGACAGGTGGTCTCGAATGAGCAGTTCTTC. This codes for CASSPRQVVSNEQFF.

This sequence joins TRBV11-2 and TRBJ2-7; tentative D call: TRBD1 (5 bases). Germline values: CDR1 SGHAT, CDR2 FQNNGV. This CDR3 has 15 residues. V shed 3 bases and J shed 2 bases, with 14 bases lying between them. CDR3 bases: TGTGCCAGCAGCTTGTTGACAGCGCCTGCCTACGAGCAGTACTTC. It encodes CASSLLTAPAYEQYF.

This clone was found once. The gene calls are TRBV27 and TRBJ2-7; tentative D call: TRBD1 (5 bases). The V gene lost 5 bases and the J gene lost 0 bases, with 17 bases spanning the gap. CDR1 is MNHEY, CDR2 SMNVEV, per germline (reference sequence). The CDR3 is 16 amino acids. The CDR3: CASSESGFSSSYEQYF. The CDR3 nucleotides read TGTGCCAGCAGTGAGTCAGGGTTTTCCTCCTCCTACGAGCAGTACTTC.

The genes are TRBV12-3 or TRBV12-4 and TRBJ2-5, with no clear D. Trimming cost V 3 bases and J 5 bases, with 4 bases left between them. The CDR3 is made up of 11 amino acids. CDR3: CASSLRETQYF. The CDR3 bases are TGTGCCAGCAGTTTGCGGGAGACCCAGTACTTC.